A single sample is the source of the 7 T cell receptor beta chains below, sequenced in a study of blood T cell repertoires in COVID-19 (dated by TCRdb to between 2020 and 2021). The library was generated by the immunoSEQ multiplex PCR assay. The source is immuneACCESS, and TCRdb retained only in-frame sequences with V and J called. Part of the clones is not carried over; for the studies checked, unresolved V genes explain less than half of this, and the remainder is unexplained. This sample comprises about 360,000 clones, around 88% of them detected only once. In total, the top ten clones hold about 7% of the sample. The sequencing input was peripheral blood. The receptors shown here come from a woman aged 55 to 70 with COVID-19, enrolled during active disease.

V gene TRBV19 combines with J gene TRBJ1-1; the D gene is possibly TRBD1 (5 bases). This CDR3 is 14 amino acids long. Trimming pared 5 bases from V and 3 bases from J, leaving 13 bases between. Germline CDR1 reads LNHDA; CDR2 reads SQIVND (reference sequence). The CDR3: CASSFQGDDTEAFF. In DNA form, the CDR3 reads TGTGCCAGTAGTTTCCAGGGCGACGACACTGAAGCTTTCTTT. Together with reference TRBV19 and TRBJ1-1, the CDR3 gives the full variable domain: DGGITQSPKYLFRKEGQNVTLSCEQNLNHDAMYWYRQDPGQGLRLIYYSQIVNDFQKGDIAEGYSVSREKKESFPLTVTSAQKNPTAFYLCASSFQGDDTEAFFGQGTRLTVV.

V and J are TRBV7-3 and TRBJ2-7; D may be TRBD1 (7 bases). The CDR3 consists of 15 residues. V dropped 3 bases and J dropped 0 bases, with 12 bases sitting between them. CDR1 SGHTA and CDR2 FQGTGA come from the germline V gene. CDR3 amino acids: CASSFQGGSSYEQYF. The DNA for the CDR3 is TGTGCCAGCAGCTTCCAGGGGGGAAGCTCCTACGAGCAGTACTTC.

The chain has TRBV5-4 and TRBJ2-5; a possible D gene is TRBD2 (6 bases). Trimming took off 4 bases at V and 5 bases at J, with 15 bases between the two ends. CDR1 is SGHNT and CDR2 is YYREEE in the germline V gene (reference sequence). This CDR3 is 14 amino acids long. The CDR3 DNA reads TGTGCCAGCAGCCCCCGGGGGAGCTCCGAGACCCAGTACTTC. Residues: CASSPRGSSETQYF.

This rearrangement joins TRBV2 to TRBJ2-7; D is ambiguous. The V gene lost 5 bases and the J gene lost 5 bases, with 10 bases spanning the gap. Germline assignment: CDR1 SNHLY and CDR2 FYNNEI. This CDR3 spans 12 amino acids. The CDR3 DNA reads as TGTGCCAGCAGTAACCGGGTCGACGAGCAGTACTTC. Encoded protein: CASSNRVDEQYF. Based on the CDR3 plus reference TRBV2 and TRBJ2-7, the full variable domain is EPEVTQTPSHQVTQMGQEVILRCVPISNHLYFYWYRQILGQKVEFLVSFYNNEISEKSEIFDDQFSVERPDGSNFTLKIRSTKLEDSAMYFCASSNRVDEQYFGPGTRLTVT.

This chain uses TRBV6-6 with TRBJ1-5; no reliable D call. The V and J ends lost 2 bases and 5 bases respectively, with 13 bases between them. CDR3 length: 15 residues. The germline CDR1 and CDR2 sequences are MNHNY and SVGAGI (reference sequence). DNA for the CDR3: TGTGCCAGCAGTTACCTCGAGGCGGGCTATCAGCCCCAGCATTTT. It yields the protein CASSYLEAGYQPQHF.

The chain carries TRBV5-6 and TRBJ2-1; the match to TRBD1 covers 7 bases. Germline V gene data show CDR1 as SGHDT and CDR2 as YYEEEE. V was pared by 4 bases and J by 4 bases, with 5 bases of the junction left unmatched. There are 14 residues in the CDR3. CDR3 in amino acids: CASSPGTAYNEQFF. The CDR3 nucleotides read TGTGCCAGCAGCCCTGGGACAGCATACAATGAGCAGTTCTTC.

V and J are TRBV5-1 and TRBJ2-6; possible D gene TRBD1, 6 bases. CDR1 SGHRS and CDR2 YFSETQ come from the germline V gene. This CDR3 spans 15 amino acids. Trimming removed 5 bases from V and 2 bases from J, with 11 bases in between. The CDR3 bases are TGCGCCAGCAGTCTCACAGGGACTGGGGCCAACGTCCTGACTTTC. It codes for CASSLTGTGANVLTF.